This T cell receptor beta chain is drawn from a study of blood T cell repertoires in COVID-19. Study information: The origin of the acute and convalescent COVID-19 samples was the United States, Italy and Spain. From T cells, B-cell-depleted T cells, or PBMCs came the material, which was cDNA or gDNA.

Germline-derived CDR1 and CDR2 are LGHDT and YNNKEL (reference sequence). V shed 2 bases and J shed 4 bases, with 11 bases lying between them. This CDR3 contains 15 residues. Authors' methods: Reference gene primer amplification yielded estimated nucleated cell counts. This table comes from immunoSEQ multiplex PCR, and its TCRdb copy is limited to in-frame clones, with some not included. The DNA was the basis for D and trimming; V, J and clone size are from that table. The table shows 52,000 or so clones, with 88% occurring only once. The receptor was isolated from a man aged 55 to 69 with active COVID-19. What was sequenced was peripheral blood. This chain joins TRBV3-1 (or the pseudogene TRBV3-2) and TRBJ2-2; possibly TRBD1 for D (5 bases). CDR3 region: CASSQQGLRTGELFF. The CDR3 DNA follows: TGTGCCAGCAGCCAACAGGGATTACGCACCGGGGAGCTGTTTTTT.